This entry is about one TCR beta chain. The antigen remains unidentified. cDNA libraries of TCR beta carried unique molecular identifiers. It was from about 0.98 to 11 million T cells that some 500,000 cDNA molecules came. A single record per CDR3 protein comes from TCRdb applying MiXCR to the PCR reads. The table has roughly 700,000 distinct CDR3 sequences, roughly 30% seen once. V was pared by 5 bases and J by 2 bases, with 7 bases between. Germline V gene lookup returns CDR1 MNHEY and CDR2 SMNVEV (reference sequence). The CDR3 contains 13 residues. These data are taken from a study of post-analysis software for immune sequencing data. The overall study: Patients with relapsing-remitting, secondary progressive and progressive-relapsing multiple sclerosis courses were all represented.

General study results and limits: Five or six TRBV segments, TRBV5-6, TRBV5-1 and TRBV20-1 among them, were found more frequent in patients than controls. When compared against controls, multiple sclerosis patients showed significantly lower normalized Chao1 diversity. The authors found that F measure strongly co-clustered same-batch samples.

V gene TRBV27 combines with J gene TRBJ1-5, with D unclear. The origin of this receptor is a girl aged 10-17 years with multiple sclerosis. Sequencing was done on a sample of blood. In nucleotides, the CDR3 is TGTGCCAGCAGTCCCATGGGCAATCAGCCCCAGCATTTT. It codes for CASSPMGNQPQHF.